This section outlines one T cell receptor beta chain sequence together with its context. Its specificity is unknown. This sample was taken from a study of cytomegalovirus exposure and HLA in healthy donors. General observations from the study: An analysis that was carried out later associated some 17,000 TCR beta sequences with HLA alleles at 0.05 false discovery rate. Diagnosis of cytomegalovirus status made by the classifier reportedly showed high specificity and sensitivity. In an earlier analysis, in some 500 donors, most V segments appeared productive either ~87% or ~30% of the time.

The PCR ran on 60 Vbeta and 13 Jbeta primers. In the authors' methods: Unique TCR beta chains totaled roughly 80 million in a later count, with around 10 million of them shared. Sequenced by immunoSEQ multiplex PCR; TCRdb stores in-frame clones only, minus some. Clonal size and the V and J genes are those of that table, whereas D and trimming came from the DNA. The table records around 140,000 clones, approximately 74% of them present only once. The CDR3 runs to 12 residues. V was pared by 6 bases and J by 4 bases, with 9 bases between. Germline V gene lookup returns CDR1 LGHNT and CDR2 FRNRAP. V and J are TRBV12-5 and TRBJ1-2; the D gene is possibly TRBD1 (5 bases). The receptor was isolated from a male donor in good health and CMV-seronegative. Sequenced: PBMCs. This CDR3 is CASGQGPYGYTF. The CDR3, as DNA: TGTGCTAGTGGGCAGGGTCCCTATGGCTACACCTTC.